Listed below are T cell receptor beta chains from one sample, sequenced in a study of vaccination and CD4 T cells after COVID-19. Their antigens are not known. TCRdb itself ran the PCR reads through MiXCR, one entry per CDR3 protein. The data hold under 20,000 distinct CDR3 sequences, with approximately 45% observed a single time. Sequencing used CD4+ T cells from blood, cultured in vitro, obtained before SARS-CoV-2 vaccination. The receptors shown here come from a human donor who had recovered from COVID-19. CDR3s include the opening cysteine and the closing phenylalanine or tryptophan. A D gene is named only where the DNA matches it firmly. Clone size is not always given. Where it is, it says once, few, many or a class for expanded clones.

>NA|NA|TRBV6-2/TRBV6-3|TRBJ1-1
TGTGCCAGCAGTTACCGAGGGGGAGGGACTGAAGCTTTCTTT
CASSYRGGGTEAFF
>NA|few|TRBV20-1|TRBJ2-7
TGCAGTGCTAGAGAGTCACCGAGCCCCTACGAGCAGTACTTC
CSARESPSPYEQYF
>NA|once|TRBV27|TRBJ1-1
TGTGCCAGCAGCTCCTATTTCAAGAACACTGAAGCTTTCTTT
CASSSYFKNTEAFF
>TRBD1|NA|TRBV6-1|TRBJ1-2
TGTGCCAGCACTATACTACCGGGACAGGGGGCGCCTCATGGCTACACCTTC
CASTILPGQGAPHGYTF
>NA|NA|TRBV7-2|TRBJ1-4
TGTGCCAGCAGCCCGGACCTGGACGGGACTAGGAGAGGAAAACTGTTTTTT
CASSPDLDGTRRGKLFF
>NA|once|TRBV7-2|TRBJ2-7
TGTGCCAGCAGCACCACCCCCCGGGACGGGCAGTACTTC
CASSTTPRDGQYF
>TRBD1|NA|TRBV2|TRBJ2-7
TGTGCCAGCAGTGCGAGGACAGGGAGCTACGAGCAGTACTTC
CASSARTGSYEQYF
>NA|NA|TRBV15|TRBJ2-7
TGTGCCACCAGCAGGGACCCAGCCTACGAGCAGTACTTC
CATSRDPAYEQYF
>NA|few|TRBV7-2|TRBJ1-6
TGTGCCAGCAGCCTTATGAGGGACCCACAAAATTCACCCCTCCACTTT
CASSLMRDPQNSPLHF
>NA|NA|TRBV24-1|TRBJ1-4
TGTGCCACCAGTGATTCGGGACTCCGGGGGGAAAAACTGTTTTTT
CATSDSGLRGEKLFF
>TRBD1|NA|TRBV6-1|TRBJ1-2
TGTGCCAGCAGTGGACAGGGAAGCTATGGCTACACCTTC
CASSGQGSYGYTF
>NA|NA|TRBV11-2|TRBJ1-1
TGTGCCAGCAGCGCACTCCGCCAGGGTGGCACTGAAGCTTTCTTT
CASSALRQGGTEAFF